This is a list of T cell receptor beta chains from one sample in a study of metastatic and nonmetastatic thyroid tumors. Through MiXCR, TCRdb re-clonotyped the PCR reads. Among about 92,000 clones, under 15% were seen once, and the ten largest hold roughly 4%. The sample consisted of blood. These receptors all come from a female donor with papillary thyroid cancer or a benign thyroid nodule (not recorded which). Some clones in this sample may be carry-over from other donors' samples. Both conserved end residues are part of each CDR3. D genes are given only for firm matches. The listing skips clone size in some rows; elsewhere it reads once, few, many or a size class.

d_call: TRBD1; v_call: TRBV19; j_call: TRBJ1-2; clone_size: few; cdr3_aa: CASTGQEHYGYNF; cdr3_nt: TGTGCCAGCACGGGACAGGAACACTATGGATACAACTTC
d_call: TRBD2; v_call: TRBV2; j_call: TRBJ2-3; clone_size: many; cdr3_aa: CASSKPGTSGVITSTDTQYF; cdr3_nt: TGTGCCAGCAGTAAACCCGGGACTAGCGGGGTGATTACTAGCACAGATACGCAGTATTTT
d_call: TRBD1; v_call: TRBV6-6; j_call: TRBJ1-3; clone_size: many; cdr3_aa: CASSYDRGNTIYF; cdr3_nt: TGTGCCAGCAGTTACGACAGGGGCAACACCATATATTTT
d_call: TRBD2; v_call: TRBV19; j_call: TRBJ2-2; clone_size: many; cdr3_aa: CASSSLGLAGSENTGELFF; cdr3_nt: TGTGCCAGTAGTTCGCTGGGACTAGCGGGGTCAGAAAACACCGGGGAGCTGTTTTTT
d_call: TRBD2; v_call: TRBV25-1; j_call: TRBJ2-3; clone_size: NA; cdr3_aa: CASSELGTSGGLFTDTQYF; cdr3_nt: TGTGCCAGCAGTGAACTCGGGACTAGCGGGGGCCTTTTCACAGATACGCAGTATTTT
d_call: NA; v_call: TRBV6-1; j_call: TRBJ2-7; clone_size: NA; cdr3_aa: CASSHTLYEQYF; cdr3_nt: TGTGCCAGCAGTCATACGCTCTACGAGCAGTACTTC
d_call: TRBD1; v_call: TRBV2; j_call: TRBJ1-6; clone_size: many; cdr3_aa: CASMRVRQGASPLHF; cdr3_nt: TGTGCCAGCATGAGGGTTCGACAGGGAGCTTCACCCCTCCACTTT
d_call: TRBD2; v_call: TRBV19; j_call: TRBJ2-5; clone_size: many; cdr3_aa: CASSIVGGQETQYF; cdr3_nt: TGTGCCAGTAGTATAGTCGGGGGGCAAGAGACCCAGTACTTC
d_call: TRBD1; v_call: TRBV28; j_call: TRBJ1-1; clone_size: NA; cdr3_aa: CASSPPFDRVGNTEAFF; cdr3_nt: TGTGCCAGCAGTCCCCCCTTCGACAGGGTGGGGAACACTGAAGCTTTCTTT
d_call: NA; v_call: TRBV20-1; j_call: TRBJ1-1; clone_size: NA; cdr3_aa: CSARVNTEAFF; cdr3_nt: TGCAGTGCTAGAGTTAACACTGAAGCTTTCTTT
d_call: TRBD2; v_call: TRBV20-1; j_call: TRBJ2-5; clone_size: many; cdr3_aa: CSASPPERGKGTQYF; cdr3_nt: TGCAGTGCTAGCCCCCCGGAGCGGGGGAAGGGGACCCAGTACTTC
d_call: TRBD2; v_call: TRBV11-2; j_call: TRBJ2-3; clone_size: many; cdr3_aa: CASSFTSGGEYTQYF; cdr3_nt: TGTGCCAGCAGCTTCACTAGCGGGGGGGAATATACGCAGTATTTT
d_call: NA; v_call: TRBV6-1; j_call: TRBJ2-3; clone_size: NA; cdr3_aa: CANSQSLDGTDTQYF; cdr3_nt: TGTGCCAACAGTCAGTCACTGGACGGCACAGATACGCAGTATTTT